The rows below give T cell receptor beta chains drawn from one sample of a study of T cells after yellow fever vaccination. TCRdb re-analysed the 5' RACE reads in MiXCR, keeping a single row per CDR3 protein. The table shows some 97,000 distinct CDR3 sequences, with approximately 6.3% occurring only once. The sequencing here drew on CD8+ T cells sorted from PBMCs, taken 10 days after the yellow fever booster vaccination. The receptors were sampled from a man younger than 35 who received the YFV17D yellow fever vaccine. Each CDR3 is given with its conserved first and last residue. A D gene is named only where the DNA matches it firmly. The size of a clone is reported for some rows only, either as once, few or many, or as a class for expanded clones.

clone_size,d_call,v_call,j_call,cdr3_nt,cdr3_aa
few,-,TRBV25-1,TRBJ1-1,TGTGCCAGCAGCACCCAGGGTTTGGGGGGAACTGAAGCTTTCTTT,CASSTQGLGGTEAFF
few,-,TRBV4-1,TRBJ1-6,TGCGCCAGCAGCCAAGGCCCCACACCCCTCCACTTT,CASSQGPTPLHF
-,TRBD2,TRBV20-1,TRBJ2-2,TGCAGTGCTAGAGCTAAGACTAGCGGGGGGGCGAACACCGGGGAGCTGTTTTTT,CSARAKTSGGANTGELFF
-,-,TRBV11-2,TRBJ2-1,TGTGCCAGCAGCGTATTCTCAGCTCAGTCGGGACACAGAGACAATGAGCAGTTCTTC,CASSVFSAQSGHRDNEQFF
-,-,TRBV4-3,TRBJ2-7,TGCGCCAGCAGCCAAGAAAGGACAACTCACTCCTACGAGCAGTACTTC,CASSQERTTHSYEQYF
few,-,TRBV6-5,TRBJ2-3,TGTGCCAGCACTGGGTGGGGGGATACGCAGTATTTT,CASTGWGDTQYF
many,TRBD2,TRBV13,TRBJ2-7,TGTGCCAGCAGCTTAGAGTTCGGGGGGGCCTACGAGCAGTACTTC,CASSLEFGGAYEQYF
-,-,TRBV12-3/TRBV12-4,TRBJ1-1,TGTGCCAGCAGTTTAGTGGTCGGGACGCCGAACACTGAAGCTTTCTTT,CASSLVVGTPNTEAFF
many,-,TRBV6-6,TRBJ2-5,TGTGCCAGCAGTTACTCGATCGGCGACGAGACCCAGTACTTC,CASSYSIGDETQYF
few,TRBD1,TRBV29-1,TRBJ1-2,TGCAGCGCGCGAGGGACAGCTACAAACTATGGCTACACCTTC,CSARGTATNYGYTF
few,TRBD1,TRBV4-2,TRBJ1-3,TGTGCCAGCAGCCAAGAGGGACAGGGGGCCATTGGAAACACCATATATTTT,CASSQEGQGAIGNTIYF
many,-,TRBV11-2,TRBJ2-5,TGTGCCAGCAGCTCTTGGACAACAGAGACAGAGACCCAGTACTTC,CASSSWTTETETQYF
few,-,TRBV5-1,TRBJ2-1,TGCGCCAGCAGCCTCTGGTGGGGCTCCTACAATGAGCAGTTCTTC,CASSLWWGSYNEQFF
many,-,TRBV19,TRBJ2-1,TGTGCCAGTAGTAGCCGGGGCGGCTACAATGAGCAGTTCTTC,CASSSRGGYNEQFF
-,-,TRBV7-9,TRBJ2-7,TGTGCCAGCAGCAAATCCCTCCGGGACGCCTCCTACGAGCAGTACTTC,CASSKSLRDASYEQYF
few,-,TRBV30,TRBJ1-6,TGTGCCTGGACAGTAGGAATCGGGGGATCACCCCTCCACTTT,CAWTVGIGGSPLHF
many,TRBD1,TRBV4-3,TRBJ2-1,TGCGCCAGCAGCCCGGCAGGGGGCTTTGAGCAGTTCTTC,CASSPAGGFEQFF
few,-,TRBV15,TRBJ2-7,TGTGCCACCCAAGAAGGCCGGGGCTCCTACGAGCAGTACTTC,CATQEGRGSYEQYF
few,-,TRBV6-2/TRBV6-3,TRBJ2-7,TGTGCCAGCAGTCTGGCGAGGTCGGCCGAGCAGTACTTC,CASSLARSAEQYF
few,TRBD2,TRBV5-1,TRBJ2-7,TGCGCCAGCAGCTTTGCTAGCGGGTCATACGAGCAGTACTTC,CASSFASGSYEQYF